The TCR beta chain described here comes from a study of blood T cell repertoires in COVID-19. This clone was counted a few times. The CDR3 sequence is 15 residues long. V lost 5 bases to trimming and J lost 1 base, with 12 bases between them. The V gene's germline CDR1 is LGHDT and CDR2 YNNKEL (reference sequence). The protocol was immunoSEQ multiplex PCR, while the TCRdb copy is restricted to in-frame clones and leaves out a portion. The sample holds 150,000 to 200,000 clones, 65% to 90% seen once. The chain has TRBV3-1 (or the pseudogene TRBV3-2) and TRBJ1-3, with a possible D match to TRBD1 (5 bases). The receptor was isolated from a man aged 50-59 years with active or convalescent COVID-19. Sequenced input: peripheral blood. As DNA, the CDR3 is TGTGCCAGCAGCGCAGGGTCCCAATCTGGAAACACCATATATTTT. The encoded protein is CASSAGSQSGNTIYF.